Each of the 27 T cell receptor beta chains below was sequenced from the same sample in a study of T cells expressing NK-cell markers. TCRdb reprocessed the 5' RACE reads, keeping one entry per CDR3 protein, no DNA. The table lists about 430,000 distinct CDR3 sequences. Input material: blood T cells: a sorted CD56 or NKG2C T cell subset, CD4+ or CD8+ T cells, or bulk PBMC T cells (not recorded which). All receptors come from a woman in her fifties or sixties in good health.

This sequence joins TRBV7-6 and TRBJ2-1; the D call of TRBD2 rests on TCRdb alone, since no DNA is present to check it. This CDR3 spans 13 amino acids. In germline, CDR1 is SGHVS, CDR2 FNYEAQ. CDR3 in amino acids: CASSLESSGIEFF.

The chain is built from TRBV5-1 and TRBJ2-1; TCRdb lists TRBD2, though no DNA is available to test this call. CDR3 length equals 15 residues. Germline V gene sequence: CDR1 SGHRS, CDR2 YFSETQ. CDR3 amino acids: CASSFASGRHNEQFF.

The J gene is TRBJ2-1, the V gene TRBV27; TCRdb selects TRBD2, and the lack of DNA leaves this call unchecked. The CDR3 contains 14 residues. Germline-derived CDR1 and CDR2 are MNHEY and SMNVEV (reference sequence). The CDR3 loop is CASSLRALQNEQFF.

The chain couples TRBV6-5 to TRBJ2-2; there is no DNA to check the TCRdb D call of TRBD1. There are 15 residues in the CDR3. Germline loops: CDR1 MNHEY, CDR2 SVGAGI. This CDR3 reads CASSPGLVVHGELFF.

This rearrangement joins TRBV30 to TRBJ1-1; TCRdb designates TRBD1, a call that cannot be tested without DNA. Germline values: CDR1 GTSNPN, CDR2 SVGIG (reference sequence). This CDR3 is built from 15 residues. CDR3 loop: CAWSEWGQVGSEAFF.

The chain uses TRBV12-3 or TRBV12-4 and TRBJ2-1. The CDR3 has 13 amino acids. The CDR3 reads CASRAGTYNEQFF.

The chain joins TRBV6-1 to TRBJ1-5; TCRdb lists TRBD1, though no DNA is available to test this call. CDR3 length: 17 amino acids. Germline lookup yields CDR1 MNHNS and CDR2 SASEGT. The CDR3: CASRKTGLRYSNQPQHF.

The chain uses TRBV12-3 or TRBV12-4 and TRBJ1-1. This CDR3 is 16 amino acids long. The CDR3 sequence: CASSFLAGGSTTEAFF.

The rearrangement uses TRBV29-1 and TRBJ2-7; without DNA, the TCRdb call of TRBD1 cannot be checked. The CDR3 length is 11 residues. Germline CDR1 reads SQVTM; CDR2 reads ANQGSEA. CDR3 in amino acids: CSVDGTYEQYF.

The chain is built from TRBV16 and TRBJ1-4; TCRdb selects TRBD1, and the lack of DNA leaves this call unchecked. Germline V gene data show CDR1 as KGHSY and CDR2 as FQNENV. The CDR3 runs to 15 residues. The CDR3 loop reads CASSPSGQGNEKLFF.

The chain recombines TRBV6-4 with TRBJ2-1; TCRdb picks TRBD2, but there is no DNA to check that call. The germline gives CDR1 MRHNA, CDR2 SNTAGT. The CDR3 is made up of 14 amino acids. The CDR3 reads CASRREGLYNEQFF.

V usage is TRBV20-1 and J usage is TRBJ2-5. There are 14 residues in the CDR3. Germline CDR1 and CDR2: DFQATT and SNEGSKA (reference sequence). This CDR3 reads CSAGQKLGQETQYF.

The chain employs TRBV6-1 and TRBJ2-5; TCRdb outputs TRBD1, but without DNA this stays unchecked. CDR1 is MNHNS and CDR2 is SASEGT in the germline V gene. The CDR3 runs to 15 residues. Here the CDR3 reads CASMGRGRRAETQYF.

The CDR3 sequence: CARQHSDEQFF. This chain joins TRBV7-9 and TRBJ2-1. The germline V gene encodes CDR1 SEHNR and CDR2 FQNEAQ (reference sequence). There are 11 residues in the CDR3. Combining the CDR3 with reference TRBV7-9 and TRBJ2-1 gives the whole variable domain DTGVSQNPRHKITKRGQNVTFRCDPISEHNRLYWYRQTLGQGPEFLTYFQNEAQLEKSRLLSDRFSAERPKGSFSTLEIQRTEQGDSAMYLCARQHSDEQFFGPGTRLTVL.

CDR3 amino acids: CASSQDGGTGRVETQYF. The chain has TRBV3-1 and TRBJ2-5; TCRdb designates TRBD1, a call that cannot be tested without DNA. The germline CDR1 and CDR2 sequences are LGHDT and YNNKEL (reference sequence). This CDR3 spans 17 amino acids.

V usage is TRBV12-3 or TRBV12-4 and J usage is TRBJ2-4; the D gene TCRdb calls, TRBD2, cannot be checked with no DNA. This CDR3 region has 15 residues. CDR3: CASSSLLEGPNIQYF.

The chain couples TRBV27 to TRBJ2-2; TCRdb's D call of TRBD2 is untestable without DNA. The CDR3 length is 14 residues. Per the germline V gene, CDR1 is MNHEY and CDR2 is SMNVEV (reference sequence). The CDR3 is CASERLVGTGELFF.

The rearrangement uses TRBV5-6 and TRBJ2-7; TCRdb's D gene call, TRBD1, goes unchecked for lack of DNA. This CDR3 is 14 amino acids long. Looked up from germline, CDR1 is SGHDT and CDR2 is YYEEEE. CDR3 in amino acids: CASSLEDRGHEQYF.

The chain combines TRBV27 with TRBJ2-2. The CDR3 loop spans 15 amino acids. Germline-derived CDR1 and CDR2 are MNHEY and SMNVEV (reference sequence). The CDR3 here is CASSLAGLGTGELFF.

V usage is TRBV6-6 and J usage is TRBJ2-1; there is no DNA to check the TCRdb D call of TRBD2. The germline V gene encodes CDR1 MNHNY and CDR2 SVGAGI (reference sequence). The CDR3 length is 16 residues. CDR3 loop: CASSRPTSGSRNEQFF.

This sequence joins TRBV3-1 and TRBJ1-5; TCRdb names TRBD1, which stays unverified in the absence of DNA. The CDR3 covers 13 residues. The V gene's germline CDR1 is LGHDT and CDR2 YNNKEL (reference sequence). CDR3 protein: CASSQGQPPAQHF.

The genes are TRBV20-1 and TRBJ2-3; TCRdb's assignment of TRBD2 cannot be checked, as there is no DNA. The germline V gene has CDR1 DFQATT and CDR2 SNEGSKA (reference sequence). This CDR3 has 13 amino acids. Here the CDR3 reads CSARTSGVDTQYF.

The V and J genes are TRBV12-3 or TRBV12-4 and TRBJ2-1. CDR3 size: 13 residues. The CDR3 loop reads CASMVSSYNEQFF.

The V and J genes are TRBV15 and TRBJ2-1; TCRdb outputs TRBD1, but without DNA this stays unchecked. CDR1 and CDR2 (germline): LNHNV, YYDKDF (reference sequence). The CDR3 is 12 residues long. CDR3 sequence reads: CATSWGYGEQFF. The entire variable domain, with the rest obtained from reference TRBV15 and TRBJ2-1, is as follows: DAMVIQNPRYQVTQFGKPVTLSCSQTLNHNVMYWYQQKSSQAPKLLFHYYDKDFNNEADTPDNFQSRRPNTSFCFLDIRSPGLGDTAMYLCATSWGYGEQFFGPGTRLTVL.

J is TRBJ2-1 and V is TRBV3-1; TCRdb reports TRBD1, a call that lacks DNA to check it against. Germline CDR1 reads LGHDT; CDR2 reads YNNKEL (reference sequence). The CDR3 consists of 17 residues. This CDR3 is CASSQTPGGSAWDEQFF.

The V call is TRBV12-5, the J call TRBJ2-7; the D gene TCRdb calls, TRBD1, cannot be checked with no DNA. The CDR3 is 13 amino acids. Germline V gene sequence: CDR1 LGHNT, CDR2 FRNRAP. CDR3 region: CASGSGTTYEQYF.

V gene TRBV5-1 combines with J gene TRBJ2-5; no DNA is available, so the TRBD1 call from TCRdb remains unchecked. The CDR3 contains 17 residues. Germline V gene sequence: CDR1 SGHRS, CDR2 YFSETQ. The CDR3 is CASSLSPTGLYQETQYF.